This entry lists 4 T cell receptor beta chains sequenced from one sample in a study of T cells after yellow fever vaccination. TCRdb recomputed calls from the 5' RACE reads with MiXCR, one row per CDR3 protein. The top ten clones hold around a sixth of a sample with some 560,000 distinct CDR3 sequences, approximately 16% of them seen once. The material sequenced was PBMCs, taken 4 to 6 days after the first yellow fever vaccination. These TCRs come from a man younger than 30 who received the YFV17D yellow fever vaccine.

DNA for the CDR3: TGTGCCAGCAGGACGACGGGGGGCGTGGGCACAGATACGCAGTATTTT. This gives the protein CASRTTGGVGTDTQYF. The chain has TRBV6-1 and TRBJ2-3, with TRBD2 as a possible D gene (7 bases). Trimming left V 6 bases short and J 1 base short, with 17 bases between. Germline assignment: CDR1 MNHNS and CDR2 SASEGT. The CDR3 runs 16 residues.

The genes are TRBV6-2 or TRBV6-3 and TRBJ2-3; 8 bases match TRBD2. Germline loops: CDR1 MNHEY, CDR2 SVGEGT. The junction had 7 bases not matched to a gene; V was cut back by 8 bases and J by 6 bases. This CDR3 has 13 amino acids. The CDR3 bases are TGTGCCAGCCTCCTCCGGGGGGGCGATACGCAGTATTTT. Translated, it gives CASLLRGGDTQYF.

The table lists this clonotype with a few counts. This chain joins TRBV20-1 and TRBJ2-1; D remains unclear. The CDR3 covers 15 residues. Per the germline V gene, CDR1 is DFQATT and CDR2 is SNEGSKA (reference sequence). The V gene lost 6 bases and the J gene lost 12 bases, with 27 bases spanning the gap. The CDR3 spells CSARPDPRPTGLQFF. CDR3 DNA: TGCAGTGCCAGACCTGATCCTAGACCGACCGGTTTGCAGTTCTTC.

This clonotype has just a few counts. V gene TRBV18 combines with J gene TRBJ2-3; D call uncertain. The CDR3 length is 14 residues. Trimming removed 3 bases from V and 0 bases from J, with 7 bases in between. CDR1 and CDR2 from the germline V gene are KGHSH and LQKENI. The CDR3 sequence: CASSPETSTDTQYF. CDR3 nucleotides: TGTGCCAGCTCACCTGAGACAAGCACAGATACGCAGTATTTT.